Below, 10 T cell receptor beta chains from the same sample are listed, as sequenced in a study of early T cells in non-severe SARS-CoV-2 infection (dated by TCRdb to 2020 to 2022). The library was generated by 5' RACE. The reads were generated on a NextSeq 500. Clones were called with MiXCR by TCRdb after fastp trimmed the public reads at Q25, and only in-frame beta chains were retained. A single entry per CDR3 protein holds the most common genes and DNA from its merged rows. The sample table contains some 97,000 distinct CDR3 sequences; only one count was recorded for approximately 10% of them. In total, the top ten clones hold under 5% of the sample. The source material was whole blood, sampled at baseline. Receptors originate from an adult who was a healthcare worker with PCR-confirmed SARS-CoV-2 infection or an uninfected control (not recorded which).

This clonotype was detected ten times or more. This chain joins TRBV20-1 and TRBJ2-2, with D perhaps matching TRBD2 (5 bases). The CDR3 consists of 15 residues. CDR1 and CDR2 (germline): DFQATT, SNEGSKA (reference sequence). Trimming pared 1 base from V and 6 bases from J, leaving 15 bases between. DNA of the CDR3: TGCAGTGCTAGAGCTTCCGAGAGGGTGTCCGGGGAGCTGTTTTTT. Translating it yields CSARASERVSGELFF.

This clonotype was counted many times. This chain uses TRBV20-1 with TRBJ2-1, with D perhaps matching TRBD2 (6 bases). CDR1 is DFQATT and CDR2 is SNEGSKA in the germline V gene (reference sequence). V was shortened by 3 bases and J by 4 bases, with 22 bases between the two germline ends. The CDR3 totals 17 residues. The CDR3 region is CSASGFGGSDGYNEQFF. CDR3 sequence (DNA): TGCAGTGCTAGTGGGTTTGGAGGGAGTGATGGGTACAATGAGCAGTTCTTC.

The chain joins TRBV18 to TRBJ1-5; no clear D. Germline V CDR1 and CDR2: KGHSH, LQKENI. V shed 8 bases and J shed 3 bases, with 11 bases lying between them. This CDR3 comprises 13 residues. CDR3 sequence reads: CASRETLNQPQHF. CDR3 sequence (DNA): TGTGCCAGCAGGGAAACCCTCAATCAGCCCCAGCATTTT.

This clonotype appeared many times. The chain has TRBV6-5 and TRBJ2-7; D not certain. The CDR3 runs 13 residues. The V and J ends lost 0 bases and 2 bases respectively, with 5 bases between them. Germline values: CDR1 MNHEY, CDR2 SVGAGI. The CDR3: CASSYSRTYEQYF. CDR3 DNA: TGTGCCAGCAGTTACTCACGTACCTACGAGCAGTACTTC.

CDR3 in amino acids: CASIGSSYEQYF. DNA of the CDR3: TGTGCCAGCATAGGGAGCTCCTACGAGCAGTACTTC. J is TRBJ2-7 and V is TRBV25-1; D might be TRBD2 (5 bases). The ends were cut back, 7 bases at V and 0 bases at J, with 7 bases in the middle. Looked up from germline, CDR1 is MGHDK and CDR2 is SYGVNS. The CDR3 consists of 12 residues.

The chain uses TRBV7-9 and TRBJ2-1; D tentatively reads TRBD1 or TRBD2 (5 bases each). CDR3 length: 16 amino acids. In germline, CDR1 is SEHNR, CDR2 FQNEAQ (reference sequence). Trimming cost V 6 bases and J 1 base, with 16 bases left between them. The CDR3 DNA reads as TGTGCCAGCAGTAAGCCCGGGACCCCATCCTACAATGAGCAGTTCTTC. Amino acid sequence: CASSKPGTPSYNEQFF.

The chain carries TRBV29-1 and TRBJ2-5; 10 bases are a match to TRBD1. The CDR3 runs to 14 residues. The J segment lost 4 bases and the V segment lost 6 bases, leaving 8 bases of the junction unmatched. CDR1 and CDR2 from the germline V gene are SQVTM and ANQGSEA. Here the CDR3 reads CSVDSGTGAETQYF. CDR3 DNA sequence: TGCAGCGTCGATTCCGGGACAGGGGCAGAGACCCAGTACTTC.

The chain uses TRBV20-1 and TRBJ2-4; 7 bases map to TRBD1. With V trimmed by 6 bases and J by 4 bases, 15 bases remained unmatched. The germline CDR1 and CDR2 sequences are DFQATT and SNEGSKA (reference sequence). CDR3 size: 16 residues. CDR3 amino acids: CSAHTGTDYSKNIQYF. The CDR3 DNA sequence: TGCAGTGCGCATACCGGGACAGACTATTCGAAAAACATTCAGTACTTC.

In its sample, this clonotype was seen a few times. The V gene is TRBV7-2, the J gene TRBJ2-3, with D maybe TRBD2 (6 bases). This CDR3 is 16 amino acids long. The germline V and J ends were trimmed by 4 bases and 1 base, with 15 bases remaining between them. Germline values: CDR1 SGHTA, CDR2 FQGNSA. The CDR3 DNA reads TGTGCCAGCAGCTCGGGACTCCCAATGGGCACAGATACGCAGTATTTT. Translation: CASSSGLPMGTDTQYF.

The chain has TRBV20-1 and TRBJ2-1; 12 bases line up with TRBD2. The V gene end was trimmed by 5 bases and the J gene end by 7 bases; junction bases not matched to a gene: 9. CDR1 is DFQATT, CDR2 SNEGSKA, per germline (reference sequence). The CDR3 has 15 amino acids. CDR3: CSAETSGGWVNEQFF. CDR3 nucleotides: TGCAGTGCTGAGACTAGCGGGGGATGGGTGAATGAGCAGTTCTTC.